In this sample, the clone carrying this T cell receptor beta chain turned up a few times. This CDR3 is 12 amino acids long. CDR1 is SQVTM and CDR2 is ANQGSEA in the germline V gene. Trimming stripped 7 bases from V and 5 bases from J, with 15 bases between. This sample was included in a study of CD8+ T cells in alopecia areata. The sequencing template was cDNA reverse transcribed from extracted RNA. Sequenced by immunoSEQ multiplex PCR; TCRdb stores in-frame clones only, minus some. The table has more than 11,000 clones, 45% to 60% seen once; the top ten hold 9.5% to 13%. Lesional scalp tissue (obtained by punch biopsy) and peripheral blood were collected from alopecia areata patients.

This receptor was obtained from a human donor with alopecia areata. The rearrangement links TRBV29-1 to TRBJ2-7; possibly TRBD1 for D (6 bases). Sequencing was performed on skin, taken at week 0. CDR3 in DNA: TGCAGCGCCAATACAGGGTCCCACGAGCAGTACTTC. Translated: CSANTGSHEQYF.